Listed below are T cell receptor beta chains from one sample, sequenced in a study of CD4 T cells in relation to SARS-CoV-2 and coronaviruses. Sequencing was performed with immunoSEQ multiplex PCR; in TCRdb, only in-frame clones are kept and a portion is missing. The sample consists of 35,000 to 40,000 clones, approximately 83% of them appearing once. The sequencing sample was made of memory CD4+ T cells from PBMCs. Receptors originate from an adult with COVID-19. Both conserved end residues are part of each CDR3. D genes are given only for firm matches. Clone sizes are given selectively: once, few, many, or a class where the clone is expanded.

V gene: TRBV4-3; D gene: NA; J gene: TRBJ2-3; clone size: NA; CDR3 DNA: TGCGCCAGCAGCCAAGGGACTAACACAGATACGCAGTATTTT; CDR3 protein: CASSQGTNTDTQYF
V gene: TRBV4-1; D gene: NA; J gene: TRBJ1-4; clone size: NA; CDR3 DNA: TGCGCCAGCAGCCCTCTAGGACCGGTTCTGTTTTTT; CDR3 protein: CASSPLGPVLFF
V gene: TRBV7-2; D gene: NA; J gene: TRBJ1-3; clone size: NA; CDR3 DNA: TGTGCCAGCAGCTTAGTAGCAGGAACTGGAAACACCATATATTTT; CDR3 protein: CASSLVAGTGNTIYF
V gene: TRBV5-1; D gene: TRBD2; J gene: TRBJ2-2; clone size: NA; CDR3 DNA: TGCGCCAGCAGCTTGGATCGGCGGGAGGGCCCCGGCACCGGGGAGCTGTTTTTT; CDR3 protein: CASSLDRREGPGTGELFF
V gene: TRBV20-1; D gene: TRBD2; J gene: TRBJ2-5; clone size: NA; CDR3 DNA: TGCAGTGCTAGTTCGGGAGGGGACCAAGAGACCCAGTACTTC; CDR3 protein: CSASSGGDQETQYF
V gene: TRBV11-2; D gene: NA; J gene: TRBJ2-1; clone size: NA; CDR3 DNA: TGTGCCAGCAGCCCCGGAGGGGGTGAGCAGTTCTTC; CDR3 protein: CASSPGGGEQFF
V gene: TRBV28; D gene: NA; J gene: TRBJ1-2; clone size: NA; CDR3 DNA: TGTGCCAGCAGTTTCCCAGGGCGGTTGGGCTACACCTTC; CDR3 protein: CASSFPGRLGYTF
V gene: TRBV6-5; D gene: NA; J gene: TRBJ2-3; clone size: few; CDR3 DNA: TGTGCCAGCACACTACTGTTGACAGATACGCAGTATTTT; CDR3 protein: CASTLLLTDTQYF
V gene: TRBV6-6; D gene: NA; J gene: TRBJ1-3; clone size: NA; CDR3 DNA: TGTGCCAGCAGTTACAACCCAGGGGCTGGAAACACCATATATTTT; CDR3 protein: CASSYNPGAGNTIYF
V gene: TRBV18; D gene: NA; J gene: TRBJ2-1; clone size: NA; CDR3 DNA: TGTGCCAGCTCACCAGCTGATAAGGGACTTCAGCTGCCTGAGCAGTTCTTC; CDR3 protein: CASSPADKGLQLPEQFF
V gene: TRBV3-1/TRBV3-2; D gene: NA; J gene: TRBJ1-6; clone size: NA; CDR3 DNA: TGTGCCAGCAGCCCCCTTCGTCGGGGGGCAAATTCACCCCTCCACTTT; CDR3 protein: CASSPLRRGANSPLHF
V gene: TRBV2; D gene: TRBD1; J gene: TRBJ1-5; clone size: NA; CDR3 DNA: TGTGCCAGCACTGCCCAGGACAGGAATCAGCCCCAGCATTTT; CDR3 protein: CASTAQDRNQPQHF
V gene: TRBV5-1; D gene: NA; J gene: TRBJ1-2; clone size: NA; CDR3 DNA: TGCGCCAGCAGCCCAAATGGACAGTTATATGGCTACACCTTC; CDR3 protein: CASSPNGQLYGYTF
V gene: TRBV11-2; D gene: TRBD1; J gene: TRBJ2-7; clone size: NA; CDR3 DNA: TGTGCCAGCAGCTGGGGGACAGGTTACGAGCAGTACTTC; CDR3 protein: CASSWGTGYEQYF
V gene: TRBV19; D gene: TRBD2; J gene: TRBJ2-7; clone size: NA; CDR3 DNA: TGTGCCAGTAGTAACATCCCGGGACTAGCGGGGAACTCCTACGAGCAGTACTTC; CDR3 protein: CASSNIPGLAGNSYEQYF
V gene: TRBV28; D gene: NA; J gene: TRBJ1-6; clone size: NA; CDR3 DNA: TGTGCCAGCAGTCTACAAACAGGGATCACCTATAATTCACCCCTCCACTTT; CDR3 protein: CASSLQTGITYNSPLHF
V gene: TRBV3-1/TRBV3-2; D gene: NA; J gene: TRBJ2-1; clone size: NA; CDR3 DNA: TGTGCCAGCAGCCGACAGGGACTTTTTAGGGAGCAGTTCTTC; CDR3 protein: CASSRQGLFREQFF
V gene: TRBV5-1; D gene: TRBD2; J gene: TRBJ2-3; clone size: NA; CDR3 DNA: TGCGCCAGCAGCTTGATCCCGGGACAGGGAAACACTAGCGGGAGTCTGAATACGCAGTATTTT; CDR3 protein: CASSLIPGQGNTSGSLNTQYF
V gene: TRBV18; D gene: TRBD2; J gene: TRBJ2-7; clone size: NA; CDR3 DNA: TGTGCCAGCTCACCATGGGCTAGCGGGAGGGCGTGGGAGCAGTACTTC; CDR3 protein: CASSPWASGRAWEQYF
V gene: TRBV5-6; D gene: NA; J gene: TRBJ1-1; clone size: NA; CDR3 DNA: TGTGCCAGCAGCGTAGGGTCGGGGACTGAAGCTTTCTTT; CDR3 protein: CASSVGSGTEAFF
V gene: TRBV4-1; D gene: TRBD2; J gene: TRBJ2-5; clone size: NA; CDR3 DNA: TGCGCCAGCAGCTCCGGGACTAGCGGGAGGGCCTGGGTCCAAGAGACCCAGTACTTC; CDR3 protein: CASSSGTSGRAWVQETQYF
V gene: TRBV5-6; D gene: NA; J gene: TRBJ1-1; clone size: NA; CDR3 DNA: TGTGCCAGCAGCCCACCGGACGGGGCTGAAGCTTTCTTT; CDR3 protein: CASSPPDGAEAFF
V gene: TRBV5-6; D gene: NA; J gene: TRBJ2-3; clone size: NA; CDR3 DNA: TGTGCCAGCAGCCACAGGGCGGTCACCACAGATACGCAGTATTTT; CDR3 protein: CASSHRAVTTDTQYF
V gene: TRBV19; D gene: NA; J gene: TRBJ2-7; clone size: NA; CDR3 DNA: TGTGCCAGTAAACCCGAGGGGCGGTCCCCCTCCTACGAGCAGTACTTC; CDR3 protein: CASKPEGRSPSYEQYF
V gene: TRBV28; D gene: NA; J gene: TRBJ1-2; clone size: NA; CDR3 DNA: TGTGCCAGCAGTTTCTCACCTTGGAGCAGGGACTATGGCTACACCTTC; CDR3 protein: CASSFSPWSRDYGYTF
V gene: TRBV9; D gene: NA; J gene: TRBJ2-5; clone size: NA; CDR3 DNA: TGTGCCAGCAGCCCCCGACTAGAGGGGGAGACCCAGTACTTC; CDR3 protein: CASSPRLEGETQYF
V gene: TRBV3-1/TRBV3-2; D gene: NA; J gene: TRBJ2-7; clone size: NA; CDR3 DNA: TGTGCCAGCAGCCGCGCGCGGTCCGAGCAGTACTTC; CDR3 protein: CASSRARSEQYF
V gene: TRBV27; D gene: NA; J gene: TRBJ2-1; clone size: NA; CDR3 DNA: TGTGCCAGCAGTTTCGACAGCTACAATGAGCAGTTCTTC; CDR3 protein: CASSFDSYNEQFF
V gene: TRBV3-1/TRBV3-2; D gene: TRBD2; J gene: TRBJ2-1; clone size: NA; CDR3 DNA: TGTGCCAGCAGCCAAGTTCCAGTCCGACTAGCGGGAGGGCCGAGGGGTGAGCAGTTCTTC; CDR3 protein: CASSQVPVRLAGGPRGEQFF
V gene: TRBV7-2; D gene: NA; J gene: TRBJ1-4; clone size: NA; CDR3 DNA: TGTGCCAGCAGCGTTAACAGCCGGGCTAATGAAAAACTGTTTTTT; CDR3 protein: CASSVNSRANEKLFF
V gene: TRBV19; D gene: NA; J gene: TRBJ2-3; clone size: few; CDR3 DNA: TGTGCCAGTAGGGCGGGGGCCACAGATACGCAGTATTTT; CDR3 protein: CASRAGATDTQYF
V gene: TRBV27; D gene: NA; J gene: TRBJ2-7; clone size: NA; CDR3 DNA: TGTGCCAGCACCCCATTGGGAAGGACATCGTACGAGCAGTACTTC; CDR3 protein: CASTPLGRTSYEQYF
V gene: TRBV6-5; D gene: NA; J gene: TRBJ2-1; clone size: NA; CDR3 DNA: TGTGCCAGCAGTTATAGCCCCGACCGTGAGCAGTTCTTC; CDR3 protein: CASSYSPDREQFF
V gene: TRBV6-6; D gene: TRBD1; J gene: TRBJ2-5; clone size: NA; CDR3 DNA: TGTGCCAGCAGGGGGACAGTCCAAGAGACCCAGTACTTC; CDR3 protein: CASRGTVQETQYF
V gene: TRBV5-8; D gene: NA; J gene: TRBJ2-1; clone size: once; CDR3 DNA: TGTGCCAGCAGCTCCGATAGGGCTTCCTCCTACAATGAGCAGTTCTTC; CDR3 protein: CASSSDRASSYNEQFF
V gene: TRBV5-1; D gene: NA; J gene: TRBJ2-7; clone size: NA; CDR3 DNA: TGCGCCAGCAGCTTGGCGGTCCCAACGGCTGAGCAGTACTTC; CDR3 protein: CASSLAVPTAEQYF
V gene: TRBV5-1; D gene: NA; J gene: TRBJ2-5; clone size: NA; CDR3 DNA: TGCGCCAGCACAACCACTAGTTTAGAAGAGACCCAGTACTTC; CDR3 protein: CASTTTSLEETQYF
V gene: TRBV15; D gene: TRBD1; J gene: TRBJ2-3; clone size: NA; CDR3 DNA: TGTGCCACCAGCCTGGACAGGGCGACAGATACGCAGTATTTT; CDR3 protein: CATSLDRATDTQYF
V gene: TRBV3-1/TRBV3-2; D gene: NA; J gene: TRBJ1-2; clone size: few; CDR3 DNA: TGTGCCAGCAGCCGTCAGGGTGAGGAAGGCTACACCTTC; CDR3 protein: CASSRQGEEGYTF
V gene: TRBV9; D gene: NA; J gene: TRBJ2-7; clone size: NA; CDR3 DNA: TGTGCCAGCAGGTCTGTCGCTGGATGGGAGCAGTACTTC; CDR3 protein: CASRSVAGWEQYF